This T cell receptor (beta chain) was obtained from a study of cytomegalovirus exposure and HLA in healthy donors. Looked up from germline, CDR1 is MNHNS and CDR2 is SASEGT. The CDR3 runs 14 residues. V was shortened by 7 bases and J by 4 bases, with 14 bases between the two germline ends. Study results and caveats: Among the CMV-associated chains, a few were confirmed in vitro as specific for CMV antigens.

Data came from immunoSEQ multiplex PCR; TCRdb stores just in-frame clones and leaves some out. Among 50,000 to 70,000 clones listed, roughly 96% were seen once. This clone has a single count. Its specificity is unknown. The receptor was derived from a woman aged 18 to 35 in good health and CMV-seropositive. The sample was PBMCs. The V and J genes are TRBV6-1 and TRBJ2-1, with no clear D. CDR3 in amino acids: CASNRQDSYNEQFF. CDR3 bases: TGTGCCAGCAATCGGCAGGATTCATACAATGAGCAGTTCTTC.